This T cell receptor (beta chain) was captured in a study of T-cell memory formation after mild COVID-19. The CDR3 is 14 residues long. The V gene lost 6 bases and the J gene lost 3 bases, with 11 bases spanning the gap. Via MiXCR, TCRdb re-called the 5' RACE reads, giving one row per CDR3 protein. The repertoire has a few hundred thousand distinct CDR3 sequences, approximately 15% of them found once; the top ten carry approximately 20%. The sample taken for sequencing was PBMCs or a T cell subset sorted from them (not recorded which). V gene TRBV12-3 or TRBV12-4 combines with J gene TRBJ1-4; possible D gene TRBD1, 6 bases. The TCR was taken from a man between 18 and 29 years old who had mild COVID-19 (a few samples of this study predate the infection). Cell type and time point are not known. The CDR3 region has the DNA TGTGCCAGCAGGGGCCAGGGGTCTAATGAAAAACTGTTTTTT. It yields the protein CASRGQGSNEKLFF.